This T cell receptor beta chain appears in the sequencing data of a study of T cell repertoires in cytomegalovirus infection. Across the study: Signatures in public TCR beta sequences pointed to both CMV infection and matching HLA type.

TCRdb reanalysed the reads using MiXCR and keeps one entry per CDR3 protein. Found here are about 320,000 distinct CDR3 sequences, around a tenth of them singletons; the top ten hold roughly 4.5%. Germline V gene data show CDR1 as PRHDT and CDR2 as FYEKMQ (reference sequence). The V end lost 8 bases, the J end lost 6 bases, and 13 bases lay between the germline ends. The CDR3 sequence is 12 residues long. Study-wide results and caveats: The response measured ex vivo was dominated by TCR beta clonotypes (HLA-C-restricted and CMV-specific).

This clonotype has only a few counts. Its matching antigen is unknown. The chain combines TRBV13 with TRBJ1-2; D unclear. The receptor was isolated from a human donor in good health (CMV status not recorded). Some clones in this sample may be carry-over from other donors' samples. The sequencing sample was made of PBMCs. The CDR3 bases are TGTGCCAGCCTCGCGGCGGGGAATGGCTACACCTTC. Its protein product is CASLAAGNGYTF.